The 27 T cell receptor beta chains given below trace back to one sample, sequenced in a study of T cells in localized non-small cell lung cancer. Libraries were prepared by immunoSEQ multiplex PCR; TCRdb keeps only in-frame clonotypes and omits some of them. The sample consists of approximately 11,000 clones, less than 30% of them appearing once. The specimen was lung tumor tissue, collected before any cancer treatment. The receptors originated from a man between 35 and 75 years old with stage I lung adenocarcinoma.

The V gene is TRBV5-1, the J gene TRBJ2-3; TRBD2 might be the D (7 bases). This CDR3 is built from 16 residues. V lost 0 bases and J lost 2, with 13 bases in between. From germline, CDR1 is SGHRS and CDR2 YFSETQ. CDR3 residues: CASSLAAGAFTDTQYF. CDR3 sequence (DNA): TGCGCCAGCAGCTTGGCGGCGGGGGCGTTCACAGATACGCAGTATTTT.

The rearrangement uses TRBV29-1 and TRBJ2-3, with D perhaps matching TRBD1 (6 bases). CDR1 is SQVTM, CDR2 ANQGSEA, per germline. Trimming removed 4 bases from V and 2 bases from J, with 16 bases in between. CDR3 length: 15 amino acids. The CDR3 protein is CSVVRLGAPTDTQYF. CDR3 nucleotide sequence: TGCAGCGTTGTTCGGTTGGGGGCCCCCACAGATACGCAGTATTTT.

The genes are TRBV29-1 and TRBJ1-2; 9 bases are a match to TRBD1. The CDR3 has 15 residues. Germline values: CDR1 SQVTM, CDR2 ANQGSEA. V gave up 6 bases and J gave up 3 bases; unmatched junction bases: 11. This CDR3 reads CSVTVQGATYYGYTF. CDR3 in DNA: TGCAGCGTCACCGTACAGGGGGCCACTTACTATGGCTACACCTTC. The full variable domain, in which reference TRBV29-1 and TRBJ1-2 provide the parts outside the CDR3, is SAVISQKPSRDICQRGTSLTIQCQVDSQVTMMFWYRQQPGQSLTLIATANQGSEATYESGFVIDKFPISRPNLTFSTLTVSNMSPEDSSIYLCSVTVQGATYYGYTFGSGTRLTVV.

This clone turned up a few times. This chain connects TRBV11-3 to TRBJ1-2; D gene unclear. Per the germline V gene, CDR1 is SGHNT and CDR2 is YENEEA. Between the trimmed V and J ends, which lost 4 bases and 11 bases, there was a span of 23 bases. The CDR3 length is 15 residues. CDR3 residues: CASSSSSPRATGYTF. CDR3 coding DNA: TGTGCCAGCAGCTCCTCTTCACCCCGGGCAACCGGGTACACCTTC.

This sequence joins TRBV19 and TRBJ2-7, with D unclear. The CDR3 is 12 amino acids. CDR1 LNHDA and CDR2 SQIVND come from the germline V gene (reference sequence). V dropped 1 base and J dropped 2 bases, with 3 bases sitting between them. The CDR3 bases are TGTGCCAGTAGTATAGGTCCCTACGAGCAGTACTTC. Its protein product is CASSIGPYEQYF.

The chain employs TRBV6-8 and TRBJ2-7, with 8 positions matching TRBD1. The V segment lost 7 bases and the J segment 1 base; nucleotides outside the gene matches: 6. Germline V gives CDR1 MNHGY, CDR2 SAAAGT. The CDR3 extends over 14 amino acids. CDR3 sequence reads: CASIRTGRSYEQYF. In nucleotides, the CDR3 is TGTGCCAGCATTAGGACAGGGAGATCCTACGAGCAGTACTTC.

The chain recombines TRBV9 with TRBJ1-1, with unresolved D. V was shortened by 7 bases and J by 4 bases, with 20 bases between the two germline ends. From germline, CDR1 is SGDLS and CDR2 YYNGEE. The CDR3 runs 15 residues. The CDR3 sequence: CASGKVGSSGTEAFF. CDR3 coding DNA: TGTGCCAGCGGCAAGGTGGGGAGCTCGGGCACTGAAGCTTTCTTT.

This chain links TRBV15 with TRBJ2-4; TRBD2 might be the D (6 bases). The V gene's germline CDR1 is LNHNV and CDR2 YYDKDF (reference sequence). This CDR3 has 14 residues. Trimming removed 8 bases from V and 7 bases from J, with 18 bases in between. CDR3 loop: CATSSLVAENIQYF. The CDR3 region has the DNA TGTGCCACCTCCAGCTTAGTAGCGGAGAACATTCAGTACTTC.

At least ten counts were recorded for this clone. The J gene is TRBJ2-3, the V gene TRBV11-3; tentative D call: TRBD2 (6 bases). The V end was cut by 3 bases, the J end by 0 bases, with 13 bases between. CDR1 is SGHNT and CDR2 is YENEEA in the germline V gene. The CDR3 has 16 amino acids. Here the CDR3 DNA reads TGTGCCAGCAGCTTGGCCGGGAGAGTGAGCACAGATACGCAGTATTTT. Amino acid sequence: CASSLAGRVSTDTQYF.

The rearrangement joins TRBV25-1 to TRBJ1-3; D may be TRBD1 (5 bases). Trimming left V 5 bases short and J 1 base short, with 12 bases between. Per the germline V gene, CDR1 is MGHDK and CDR2 is SYGVNS. The CDR3 extends over 15 amino acids. CDR3 sequence reads: CASSQVAGSGNTIYF. The CDR3 region has the DNA TGTGCCAGCAGTCAAGTGGCAGGGTCTGGAAACACCATATATTTT.

The CDR3 is CASSETSATDTQYF. For the CDR3, the DNA is TGCGCCAGCAGTGAGACTAGCGCCACAGATACGCAGTATTTT. The rearrangement links TRBV10-1 to TRBJ2-3; 7 bases fit TRBD2. This CDR3 region has 14 residues. After removal of 2 bases from V and 2 bases from J, the junction contained 1 base not matched to a gene. Germline CDR1 reads WNHNN; CDR2 reads SYGVQD (reference sequence).

V usage is TRBV11-3 and J usage is TRBJ2-1; D possibly corresponds to TRBD2 (5 bases). V was cut by 5 bases and J by 6 bases, with 14 bases left in between. CDR1 is SGHNT, CDR2 YENEEA, per germline. CDR3 length: 14 amino acids. The CDR3, as DNA: TGTGCCAGCAGCCCCGTCACTAGTTCCAATGAGCAGTTCTTC. This gives the protein CASSPVTSSNEQFF.

The CDR3 DNA is TGTGCCAGTAACCCCCAGGGGTGGACAGGGGGCGCCGATGCTTTCTTT. Amino acids: CASNPQGWTGGADAFF. V gene TRBV19 combines with J gene TRBJ1-1, with 11 bases matching TRBD1. The V and J ends lost 7 bases and 11 bases, in that order; junction bases with no gene match: 18. Germline V gene lookup returns CDR1 LNHDA and CDR2 SQIVND (reference sequence). The CDR3 runs 16 residues. Full variable domain (outside the CDR3, taken from reference TRBV19 and TRBJ1-1): DGGITQSPKYLFRKEGQNVTLSCEQNLNHDAMYWYRQDPGQGLRLIYYSQIVNDFQKGDIAEGYSVSREKKESFPLTVTSAQKNPTAFYLCASNPQGWTGGADAFFGQGTRLTVV.

The chain recombines TRBV5-1 with TRBJ1-3; TRBD1 agrees at 7 bases. The CDR3 is 15 residues long. From germline, CDR1 is SGHRS and CDR2 YFSETQ. Trimming cost V 4 bases and J 2 bases; bases outside gene matches: 6. CDR3 in amino acids: CASSLGTATGNTIYF. The CDR3 DNA reads as TGCGCCAGCAGCCTAGGGACAGCCACTGGAAACACCATATATTTT.

Only a few counts were recorded for this clone. J is TRBJ1-4 and V is TRBV11-3; D remains unclear. CDR1 is SGHNT and CDR2 is YENEEA in the germline V gene. V gave up 5 bases and J gave up 0 bases, with 7 bases separating them. This CDR3 spans 14 amino acids. CDR3 region: CASSMDSTNEKLFF. The CDR3 region has the DNA TGTGCCAGCAGCATGGATTCAACTAATGAAAAACTGTTTTTT.

The chain joins TRBV11-3 to TRBJ2-7; the D gene is possibly TRBD2 (6 bases). This CDR3 spans 14 amino acids. CDR1 and CDR2 (germline): SGHNT, YENEEA. V was trimmed by 1 base and J by 4 bases, leaving 11 bases between them. The CDR3 region is CASSLGGVLYEQYF. Written as DNA, the CDR3 is TGTGCCAGCAGCTTAGGCGGGGTTCTGTACGAGCAGTACTTC.

This clone appeared once. The gene calls are TRBV14 and TRBJ2-4; D is perhaps TRBD1 (6 bases). CDR1 and CDR2 from the germline V gene are SGHDN and FVKESK. Trimming took off 4 bases at V and 5 bases at J, with 9 bases between the two ends. The CDR3 contains 13 residues. CDR3 residues: CASSRGQQNIQYF. As DNA, the CDR3 is TGTGCCAGCAGCCGAGGACAGCAAAACATTCAGTACTTC.

J is TRBJ2-1 and V is TRBV19; TRBD1 is a possible D gene (7 bases). CDR1 is LNHDA and CDR2 is SQIVND in the germline V gene (reference sequence). The V and J ends lost 7 bases and 6 bases respectively, with 16 bases between them. The CDR3 has 14 amino acids. The CDR3 loop reads CASKVAGGGNEQFF. CDR3 coding DNA: TGTGCCAGTAAGGTGGCAGGGGGAGGCAATGAGCAGTTCTTC.

The chain combines TRBV11-3 with TRBJ1-3; a weak D match, TRBD1 (6 bases). V was pared by 4 bases and J by 0 bases, with 13 bases between. CDR1 is SGHNT and CDR2 is YENEEA in the germline V gene. This CDR3 has 16 residues. For the CDR3, the DNA is TGTGCCAGCAGCTCGCGGGGGGGGCACTCTGGAAACACCATATATTTT. Translation gives CASSSRGGHSGNTIYF.

The gene calls are TRBV5-1 and TRBJ2-1; 10 nucleotides agree with TRBD2. V lost 2 bases and J lost 1; bases outside the gene matches: 6. This CDR3 is built from 17 residues. In germline, CDR1 is SGHRS, CDR2 YFSETQ. The CDR3 DNA reads as TGCGCCAGCAGCTTCCCTAGCGGGGGACTTTCCTACAATGAGCAGTTCTTC. Protein product: CASSFPSGGLSYNEQFF.

The CDR3: CASSLGTDTSYEQYF. CDR3 nucleotides: TGCGCCAGCAGCTTGGGCACGGACACGTCATACGAGCAGTACTTC. The genes are TRBV5-1 and TRBJ2-7; D is possibly TRBD1 (5 bases). V gave up 0 bases and J gave up 4 bases, with 14 bases separating them. CDR1 and CDR2 (germline): SGHRS, YFSETQ. The CDR3 has 15 residues.

The chain is built from TRBV30 and TRBJ1-5; D ambiguous. CDR3 length: 15 residues. With 0 bases removed from V and 2 bases from J, the gap between germline ends came to 11 bases. In germline, CDR1 is GTSNPN, CDR2 SVGIG (reference sequence). The CDR3 nucleotides are TGTGCCTGGAGTGTAAAGGCAGAAGGCAATCAGCCCCAGCATTTT. Translated: CAWSVKAEGNQPQHF.

With regard to this clone: The same CDR3 can be traced to other DNA sequences in this sample. The chain joins TRBV19 to TRBJ1-5; D is undetermined. The V gene's germline CDR1 is LNHDA and CDR2 SQIVND (reference sequence). The CDR3 has 13 residues. The V end was cut by 4 bases, the J end by 3 bases, with 7 bases between. As DNA, the CDR3 is TGTGCCAGTAGTACCGGGCCCAATCAGCCCCAGCATTTT. This gives the protein CASSTGPNQPQHF.

In its sample, this clone was seen a few times. The chain combines TRBV6-8 with TRBJ2-1; 8 bases map to TRBD1. CDR3 size: 16 residues. CDR1 is MNHGY and CDR2 is SAAAGT in the germline V gene. Unmatched junction bases numbered 12, after V lost 5 bases and J lost 6 bases. Here the CDR3 reads CASSKGGQGASNEQFF. DNA of the CDR3: TGTGCCAGCAGTAAGGGAGGACAGGGTGCGTCCAATGAGCAGTTCTTC.

The CDR3 DNA sequence: TGTGCCAGTAGTGCTCAGGGTCGGGGTTATTCACCCCTCCACTTT. This encodes CASSAQGRGYSPLHF. The V and J genes are TRBV19 and TRBJ1-6; possibly TRBD1 for D (5 bases). V was clipped by 5 bases and J by 8 bases, with 16 bases between them. CDR1 and CDR2 (germline): LNHDA, SQIVND (reference sequence). This CDR3 is 15 amino acids long.

Written as DNA, the CDR3 is TGTGCCAGCGCGAATTTCAGGGGGGGCGAAGCTTTCTTT. Amino acid sequence: CASANFRGGEAFF. The rearrangement uses TRBV19 and TRBJ1-1; TRBD1 matches 7 bases. Germline V gives CDR1 LNHDA, CDR2 SQIVND (reference sequence). The trim removed 9 bases at V and 8 bases at J, leaving 12 bases unmatched. The CDR3 is 13 residues long.

This clone was counted a few times. The chain employs TRBV11-3 and TRBJ1-3; no reliable D call. Germline values: CDR1 SGHNT, CDR2 YENEEA. The germline V and J ends were trimmed by 2 bases and 4 bases, with 15 bases remaining between them. This CDR3 is 16 amino acids long. The CDR3 loop reads CASSLRAVLPGNTIYF. Here the CDR3 DNA reads TGTGCCAGCAGCTTACGGGCAGTTTTACCAGGAAACACCATATATTTT.